The 26 T cell receptor beta chains below come from one sample, sequenced in a study of blood T cell repertoires in COVID-19 (dated by TCRdb to the early 2020s). Libraries were built with the immunoSEQ multiplex PCR assay. TCRdb limited this immuneACCESS table to in-frame rearrangements with V and J called. A share of clones is missing; checked studies link under half to unresolved V genes, and the rest is unexplained. Across this sample there are 120,000 to 150,000 clones, with around 91% seen only once. The ten biggest clones cover roughly 12% of the sample. The source material was peripheral blood. These receptors were taken from a man aged 18 to 29 with COVID-19, enrolled during active disease.

This chain connects TRBV9 to TRBJ2-7; TRBD2 aligns across 9 bases. From germline, CDR1 is SGDLS and CDR2 YYNGEE. V trimming: 0 bases; J trimming: 3 bases; junction bases outside the gene matches: 4. This CDR3 has 15 amino acids. Written as DNA, the CDR3 is TGTGCCAGCAGCGTAGGGGCTAGCGGGGTCTACGAGCAGTACTTC. Protein sequence: CASSVGASGVYEQYF.

The chain joins TRBV30 to TRBJ1-1; 10 bases are a match to TRBD1. This CDR3 has 12 residues. V lost 3 bases to trimming and J lost 8 bases; unmatched junction nucleotides: 3. Germline lookup yields CDR1 GTSNPN and CDR2 SVGIG (reference sequence). CDR3 residues: CAWRRQGAEAFF. The CDR3 DNA reads as TGTGCCTGGAGGCGACAGGGGGCCGAAGCTTTCTTT.

V gene TRBV4-1 combines with J gene TRBJ2-1, with 8 bases matching TRBD2. The germline V gene encodes CDR1 MGHRA and CDR2 YSYEKL. The CDR3 is 19 amino acids. V lost 0 bases to trimming and J lost 7 bases; unmatched junction nucleotides: 17. The CDR3 sequence: CASSQDLPPSGRAGNEQFF. The CDR3 nucleotides read TGCGCCAGCAGCCAAGATCTGCCCCCCAGCGGGAGAGCTGGGAATGAGCAGTTCTTC.

The chain has TRBV29-1 and TRBJ1-2; possible D gene TRBD1, 6 bases. The germline V gene has CDR1 SQVTM and CDR2 ANQGSEA. The V end lost 5 bases, the J end lost 7 bases, and 17 bases lay between the germline ends. The CDR3 is made up of 13 amino acids. The CDR3 DNA follows: TGCAGCGTTACCTCTAGGGGGAGGGGTGGCTACACCTTC. Protein product: CSVTSRGRGGYTF.

This clone was picked up a small number of times. The V call is TRBV28, the J call TRBJ2-7, with 7 bases lining up with TRBD1. Unmatched junction bases numbered 6, after V lost 8 bases and J lost 2 bases. Germline V lookup: CDR1 MDHEN, CDR2 SYDVKM. The CDR3 extends over 13 amino acids. Here the CDR3 DNA reads TGTGCCAGCGGGACAGACAAAGCCTACGAGCAGTACTTC. Translation gives CASGTDKAYEQYF.

The sample holds one count of this clone. The chain employs TRBV5-4 and TRBJ2-7; D gene uncertain. Trimming took 1 base from V and 2 from J, leaving 10 bases between them. Germline-derived CDR1 and CDR2 are SGHNT and YYREEE (reference sequence). This CDR3 has 14 residues. CDR3 region: CASSLWAGTYEQYF. Written as DNA, the CDR3 is TGTGCCAGCAGCTTGTGGGCCGGAACCTACGAGCAGTACTTC.

The rearrangement links TRBV28 to TRBJ2-5; the match to TRBD1 covers 7 bases. V shed 5 bases, J shed 4 bases, and the junction held 10 bases outside the gene matches. The CDR3 spans 15 residues. Per germline, CDR1 MDHEN and CDR2 SYDVKM. CDR3 nucleotides: TGTGCCAGCAGTCCTCCGACAGGGCCGGCAGAGACCCAGTACTTC. It is translated as CASSPPTGPAETQYF.

The chain couples TRBV28 to TRBJ2-7, with TRBD2 as a possible D gene (5 bases). Germline loops: CDR1 MDHEN, CDR2 SYDVKM. The CDR3 contains 15 residues. V lost 3 bases to trimming and J lost 3 bases, with 15 bases between them. The CDR3 DNA reads TGTGCCAGCAGTTTCCACACGTCCGGGAACTACGAGCAGTACTTC. It encodes CASSFHTSGNYEQYF.

The rearrangement links TRBV3-1 (or the pseudogene TRBV3-2) to TRBJ2-3; 7 bases are a match to TRBD2. Germline values: CDR1 LGHDT, CDR2 YNNKEL (reference sequence). Germline trimming cut 4 bases from V and 0 bases from J; bases unmatched to any gene: 10. The CDR3 spans 17 residues. CDR3: CASSPLGLTKSTDTQYF. The DNA for the CDR3 is TGTGCCAGCAGCCCCCTGGGACTAACCAAGAGCACAGATACGCAGTATTTT.

V usage is TRBV27 and J usage is TRBJ1-4; the match to TRBD1 covers 7 bases. Unmatched junction bases numbered 5, after V lost 6 bases and J lost 4 bases. Germline V lookup: CDR1 MNHEY, CDR2 SMNVEV (reference sequence). The CDR3 length is 14 residues. CDR3: CASRRQGRNEKLFF. DNA for the CDR3: TGTGCCAGCAGACGACAGGGCCGTAATGAAAAACTGTTTTTT.

This clone has a single count. This chain links TRBV11-2 with TRBJ2-5; D is perhaps TRBD2 (6 bases). Per germline, CDR1 SGHAT and CDR2 FQNNGV. The length of the CDR3 is 15 residues. The V end lost 5 bases, the J end lost 5 bases, and 18 bases lay between the germline ends. The CDR3, as DNA: TGTGCCAGCAGCCAACTAGCATCTCATGGGGAGACCCAGTACTTC. Translated, it gives CASSQLASHGETQYF.

The gene calls are TRBV4-3 and TRBJ2-1; possible D gene TRBD2, 5 bases. This CDR3 has 17 residues. V was clipped by 4 bases and J by 1 base, with 17 bases between them. CDR1 LGHNA and CDR2 YSLEER come from the germline V gene. The CDR3 loop is CASSPRASRISYNEQFF. The CDR3 nucleotides read TGCGCCAGCAGCCCGCGGGCTAGTCGAATATCCTACAATGAGCAGTTCTTC.

The chain links TRBV28 to TRBJ2-7; weak D call: TRBD2 (6 bases). The germline V gene has CDR1 MDHEN and CDR2 SYDVKM. This CDR3 is built from 14 residues. The V gene lost 5 bases and the J gene lost 5 bases, with 16 bases spanning the gap. The CDR3 is CASSPFGGEDEQYF. The CDR3 nucleotides are TGTGCCAGCAGTCCGTTCGGGGGAGAAGACGAGCAGTACTTC.

This rearrangement joins TRBV6-2 or TRBV6-3 to TRBJ1-5, with D unresolved. Germline assignment: CDR1 MNHEY and CDR2 SVGEGT. CDR3 length equals 13 residues. V lost 0 bases and J lost 4, with 4 bases in between. CDR3 DNA: TGTGCCAGCAGTTACTCGGAGAATCAGCCCCAGCATTTT. This encodes CASSYSENQPQHF.

The chain employs TRBV5-6 and TRBJ1-2; the D is unclear. There are 13 residues in the CDR3. With 1 base removed from V and 4 bases from J, the gap between germline ends came to 8 bases. Germline CDR1 is SGHDT and CDR2 is YYEEEE. The CDR3 DNA sequence: TGTGCCAGCAGCTTGACGCGGCCCTATGGCTACACCTTC. This gives the protein CASSLTRPYGYTF.

The gene calls are TRBV6-5 and TRBJ1-1, with 7 bases lining up with TRBD1. The CDR3 is made up of 15 amino acids. Germline values: CDR1 MNHEY, CDR2 SVGAGI. V lost 3 bases to trimming and J lost 5 bases; unmatched junction nucleotides: 9. The DNA for the CDR3 is TGTGCCAGCAGTTATCGTAGGGCAGGGGGAACTGAAGCTTTCTTT. It specifies CASSYRRAGGTEAFF.

CDR3 nucleotides: TGTGCCAGCGGACAGACAGGGGAAGGTTTCACTGAAGCTTTCTTT. This codes for CASGQTGEGFTEAFF. The chain links TRBV2 to TRBJ1-1; 8 bases are shared with TRBD1. Germline V gene lookup returns CDR1 SNHLY and CDR2 FYNNEI. V lost 8 bases, J lost 4 bases, and 12 bases stayed unmatched. This CDR3 spans 15 amino acids.

V is TRBV4-3 and J is TRBJ2-7, with a possible D match to TRBD2 (6 bases). The CDR3 extends over 15 amino acids. In germline, CDR1 is LGHNA, CDR2 YSLEER. The germline V and J ends were trimmed by 4 bases and 4 bases, with 17 bases remaining between them. CDR3 region: CASSRGGDRIYEQYF. The CDR3 DNA sequence: TGCGCCAGCAGCCGTGGAGGGGATCGCATTTACGAGCAGTACTTC.

The V gene is TRBV6-2 or TRBV6-3, the J gene TRBJ1-5, with D tentatively TRBD1 (5 bases). This CDR3 region has 14 residues. Trimming removed 2 bases at V and 6 bases at J, with 11 bases between. Germline values: CDR1 MNHEY, CDR2 SVGEGT. CDR3 DNA sequence: TGTGCCAGCAGTTACGGGGCGTCGGGTCAGCCCCAGCATTTT. Translated: CASSYGASGQPQHF.

V and J are TRBV6-2 or TRBV6-3 and TRBJ2-3; unclear D gene. CDR1 is MNHEY and CDR2 is SVGEGT in the germline V gene. With 4 bases removed from V and 6 bases from J, the gap between germline ends came to 8 bases. There are 12 residues in the CDR3. This CDR3 is CASSSSWDTQYF. Here the CDR3 DNA reads TGTGCCAGCAGTTCCAGTTGGGATACGCAGTATTTT.

The chain has TRBV6-5 and TRBJ2-7, with no clear D. This CDR3 spans 11 amino acids. V lost 6 bases and J lost 2, with 5 bases in between. Germline CDR1 reads MNHEY; CDR2 reads SVGAGI. CDR3 region: CASSLTYEQYF. As DNA, the CDR3 is TGTGCCAGCAGCTTAACCTACGAGCAGTACTTC.

The chain recombines TRBV11-2 with TRBJ2-1; 10 nucleotides line up with TRBD1. There are 19 residues in the CDR3. The V gene end was trimmed by 1 base and the J gene end by 0 bases; junction bases not matched to a gene: 9. Germline V lookup: CDR1 SGHAT, CDR2 FQNNGV. The CDR3 sequence: CASSLAGTGEVISYNEQFF. Here the CDR3 DNA reads TGTGCCAGCAGCTTAGCAGGGACAGGGGAGGTTATCTCCTACAATGAGCAGTTCTTC.

The chain employs TRBV6-6 and TRBJ1-6; maybe TRBD1 (5 bases). Germline V gives CDR1 MNHNY, CDR2 SVGAGI (reference sequence). V dropped 0 bases and J dropped 8 bases, with 14 bases sitting between them. The CDR3 covers 16 residues. CDR3 coding DNA: TGTGCCAGCAGTTACTCGATTCGGGGGAAGGATTCACCCCTCCACTTT. Amino acid sequence: CASSYSIRGKDSPLHF.

The gene calls are TRBV2 and TRBJ2-1; perhaps TRBD1 as D (6 bases). The CDR3 runs to 13 residues. Germline values: CDR1 SNHLY, CDR2 FYNNEI. The V end lost 7 bases, the J end lost 3 bases, and 10 bases lay between the germline ends. The CDR3 protein is CASNLQGYNEQFF. CDR3 in DNA: TGTGCCAGCAACCTACAGGGCTACAATGAGCAGTTCTTC. The full variable domain, with the rest looked up from reference TRBV2 and TRBJ2-1, is EPEVTQTPSHQVTQMGQEVILRCVPISNHLYFYWYRQILGQKVEFLVSFYNNEISEKSEIFDDQFSVERPDGSNFTLKIRSTKLEDSAMYFCASNLQGYNEQFFGPGTRLTVL.

This sequence joins TRBV2 and TRBJ1-1; 9 bases are shared with TRBD1. CDR1 is SNHLY, CDR2 FYNNEI, per germline. V lost 6 bases and J lost 0; bases outside the gene matches: 8. CDR3 length equals 16 residues. CDR3 amino acids: CASSLAGTGMNTEAFF. In nucleotides, the CDR3 is TGTGCCAGCAGCCTTGCCGGGACAGGGATGAACACTGAAGCTTTCTTT.

The genes are TRBV10-3 and TRBJ1-4; D is undetermined. This CDR3 region has 10 residues. Deletions cut 7 bases from V and 7 bases from J, with 4 bases between. Germline V gene data show CDR1 as ENHRY and CDR2 as SYGVKD. The DNA of the CDR3 is TGTGCCATCACCTGTGAAAAACTGTTTTTT. The encoded protein is CAITCEKLFF.